The 30 T cell receptor beta chains listed next were all sequenced from one sample in a study of cytomegalovirus exposure and HLA in healthy donors (dated by TCRdb to the late 2010s). Library prep was done by the immunoSEQ multiplex PCR assay. TCRdb obtained this table from immuneACCESS and retained in-frame rearrangements with V and J assigned. These tables miss some clones; where compared with another copy, unresolved V genes account for less than half of the shortfall, and the remainder is unexplained. The sample profile shows 260,000 or so clones; 88% of them were found once. The biggest ten clones account for around 0.9% of the sample. Input material: PBMCs. The source of these receptors is a woman aged 18-35 years in good health and CMV-seronegative.

The chain is built from TRBV11-2 and TRBJ1-2, with 9 bases identical to TRBD1. The germline V gene encodes CDR1 SGHAT and CDR2 FQNNGV. The CDR3 is 14 amino acids. Losses at the gene ends were 5 bases for V and 8 bases for J; bases not matched to a gene: 9. The CDR3 DNA reads TGTGCCAGCAGCCCCCTCGGCACAGGGGGCGGCTACACCTTC. The encoded protein is CASSPLGTGGGYTF.

The rearrangement uses TRBV5-1 and TRBJ2-3, with D maybe TRBD1 (5 bases). Germline V lookup: CDR1 SGHRS, CDR2 YFSETQ. The ends were cut back, 5 bases at V and 2 bases at J, with 9 bases in the middle. The CDR3 loop spans 13 amino acids. As DNA, the CDR3 is TGCGCCAGCAGAAGGGGTGACACAGATACGCAGTATTTT. Its protein product is CASRRGDTDTQYF.

The chain uses TRBV19 and TRBJ2-3; a possible D gene is TRBD1 (5 bases). The CDR3 contains 14 residues. The V gene lost 7 bases and the J gene lost 5 bases, with 16 bases spanning the gap. Germline CDR1 LNHDA, CDR2 SQIVND (reference sequence). The CDR3 reads CASTRSSRGDTQYF. The CDR3 region has the DNA TGTGCCAGTACAAGGTCTTCTAGGGGAGATACGCAGTATTTT. Full variable domain (rest looked up from reference TRBV19 and TRBJ2-3): DGGITQSPKYLFRKEGQNVTLSCEQNLNHDAMYWYRQDPGQGLRLIYYSQIVNDFQKGDIAEGYSVSREKKESFPLTVTSAQKNPTAFYLCASTRSSRGDTQYFGPGTRLTVL.

The chain is built from TRBV11-2 and TRBJ2-7; 7 bases are a match to TRBD2. The V gene's germline CDR1 is SGHAT and CDR2 FQNNGV. The CDR3 runs to 14 residues. The J segment lost 2 bases and the V segment lost 3 bases, leaving 4 bases of the junction unmatched. The CDR3 loop reads CASSLERGAYEQYF. For the CDR3, the DNA is TGTGCCAGCAGCTTGGAGCGGGGCGCCTACGAGCAGTACTTC.

The chain uses TRBV27 and TRBJ1-6, with D possibly matching TRBD1 (5 bases). Germline values: CDR1 MNHEY, CDR2 SMNVEV (reference sequence). The V and J ends lost 2 bases and 5 bases respectively, with 13 bases between them. The CDR3 consists of 16 residues. The CDR3 sequence: CASSLNPGLNNSPLHF. CDR3 nucleotides: TGTGCCAGCAGTTTAAATCCGGGACTTAATAATTCACCCCTCCACTTT.

The chain recombines TRBV7-9 with TRBJ2-2, with TRBD1 as a possible D gene (5 bases). The CDR3 is made up of 14 amino acids. CDR1 SEHNR and CDR2 FQNEAQ come from the germline V gene (reference sequence). The V end lost 3 bases, the J end lost 6 bases, and 11 bases lay between the germline ends. In DNA form, the CDR3 reads TGTGCCAGCAGCTTGGGGCTCGGGTCCGGGGAGCTGTTTTTT. This translates into CASSLGLGSGELFF.

The rearrangement joins TRBV7-6 to TRBJ2-1, with 12 positions matching TRBD2. Germline-derived CDR1 and CDR2 are SGHVS and FNYEAQ. V gave up 4 bases and J gave up 4 bases; unmatched junction bases: 5. This CDR3 is 16 amino acids long. CDR3 DNA sequence: TGTGCCAGCAGCTCTAGGGGGACTAGCGGGTACAATGAGCAGTTCTTC. The encoded protein is CASSSRGTSGYNEQFF. Full variable domain (outside the CDR3, taken from reference TRBV7-6 and TRBJ2-1): GAGVSQSPRYKVTKRGQDVALRCDPISGHVSLYWYRQALGQGPEFLTYFNYEAQQDKSGLPNDRFSAERPEGSISTLTIQRTEQRDSAMYRCASSSRGTSGYNEQFFGPGTRLTVL.

The gene calls are TRBV12-1 and TRBJ2-1; the DNA was not used to check the table's D call, TRBD2. TRBV12-1 is a pseudogene locus. The CDR3 length is 19 residues. The CDR3 nucleotides are TGTGCCAGCAGCACGGGACTAGCGGGAGGGCCCGGGGCTCACAATGAGCAGTTCTTC. Encoded protein: CASSTGLAGGPGAHNEQFF.

The V gene is TRBV7-8, the J gene TRBJ1-2, with TRBD1 matching over 11 bases. This CDR3 has 19 amino acids. The ends lost 1 base at V and 4 bases at J; junction bases unmatched: 14. The germline gives CDR1 SGHVS, CDR2 FQNEAQ. For the CDR3, the DNA is TGTGCCAGCAGCTTAGTCGTCTTACCCGGACAGGGGGCAGCCTATGGCTACACCTTC. Its protein product is CASSLVVLPGQGAAYGYTF.

The rearrangement joins TRBV28 to TRBJ2-1, with TRBD1 matching 7 bases. The CDR3 runs to 13 residues. CDR1 is MDHEN and CDR2 is SYDVKM in the germline V gene. Losses at the gene ends were 3 bases for V and 4 bases for J; bases not matched to a gene: 0. The CDR3 nucleotides read TGTGCCAGCAGTTTGGGACAGTACAATGAGCAGTTCTTC. Translation gives CASSLGQYNEQFF.

The J gene is TRBJ2-3, the V gene TRBV28; tentatively, D is TRBD2 (6 bases). The CDR3 length is 17 residues. CDR1 MDHEN and CDR2 SYDVKM come from the germline V gene. V was trimmed by 7 bases and J by 1 base, leaving 21 bases between them. The CDR3 region has the DNA TGTGCCAGCATCTCAGGGACTCCCCTGGGTCGCACAGATACGCAGTATTTT. It specifies CASISGTPLGRTDTQYF.

This chain joins TRBV19 and TRBJ2-7; 10 bases match TRBD1. With 11 bases clipped from V and 7 bases from J, the junction kept 17 bases outside the gene matches. The CDR3 runs 15 residues. Germline-derived CDR1 and CDR2 are LNHDA and SQIVND (reference sequence). The CDR3 loop is CAASSTGTGVREQYF. The CDR3 DNA is TGTGCCGCATCGTCAACCGGGACAGGGGTAAGAGAGCAGTACTTC. Looking up the rest from reference TRBV19 and TRBJ2-7 gives the full variable domain: DGGITQSPKYLFRKEGQNVTLSCEQNLNHDAMYWYRQDPGQGLRLIYYSQIVNDFQKGDIAEGYSVSREKKESFPLTVTSAQKNPTAFYLCAASSTGTGVREQYFGPGTRLTVT.

The CDR3 is CASSLVFSGSSYNEQFF. DNA for the CDR3: TGTGCCAGCAGTTTAGTGTTCAGCGGCAGCTCCTACAATGAGCAGTTCTTC. The chain employs TRBV27 and TRBJ2-1, with D possibly matching TRBD2 (5 bases). Germline loops: CDR1 MNHEY, CDR2 SMNVEV (reference sequence). V lost 2 bases to trimming and J lost 0 bases, with 14 bases between them. The CDR3 is 17 residues long.

The chain is built from TRBV6-4 and TRBJ2-1, with 11 bases aligning to TRBD2. This CDR3 is built from 15 residues. The junction had 3 bases not matched to a gene; V was cut back by 3 bases and J by 5 bases. The germline CDR1 and CDR2 sequences are MRHNA and SNTAGT. The CDR3 loop reads CASSDGTSGHNEQFF. As DNA, the CDR3 is TGTGCCAGCAGTGATGGGACTAGCGGACACAATGAGCAGTTCTTC.

The chain joins TRBV4-1 to TRBJ1-2, with TRBD1 identical over 7 bases. CDR3 length equals 18 residues. Germline CDR1 MGHRA, CDR2 YSYEKL. J gave up 0 bases and V 6 bases, and 16 bases lay outside the gene matches. The CDR3 bases are TGCGCCAGCAGTCATTCTAAGCAGGGGGGAAATGCTAACTATGGCTACACCTTC. This encodes CASSHSKQGGNANYGYTF.

This clone was detected only a few times. The chain has TRBV9 and TRBJ2-7; tentatively, D is TRBD1 (5 bases). Germline lookup yields CDR1 SGDLS and CDR2 YYNGEE. V shed 0 bases and J shed 2 bases, with 12 bases lying between them. The CDR3 sequence is 15 residues long. The CDR3 reads CASSVGTGTTYEQYF. CDR3 in DNA: TGTGCCAGCAGCGTAGGCACAGGAACTACCTACGAGCAGTACTTC.

V is TRBV29-1 and J is TRBJ2-3; 7 positions agree with TRBD2. The CDR3 is 16 amino acids. Germline CDR1 and CDR2: SQVTM and ANQGSEA. The V and J ends lost 2 bases and 2 bases, in that order; junction bases with no gene match: 10. CDR3 coding DNA: TGCAGCGTTGAAATTCGGGGGGACCTAAACACAGATACGCAGTATTTT. Translating it yields CSVEIRGDLNTDTQYF.

The chain uses TRBV4-2 and TRBJ2-7, with 10 bases lining up with TRBD2. This CDR3 is 17 amino acids long. Germline CDR1 and CDR2: LGHNA and YNFKEQ. The ends lost 1 base at V and 5 bases at J; junction bases unmatched: 11. In DNA form, the CDR3 reads TGTGCCAGCAGCCAAGGGGGCCTAGCGGGAGTCTGGGACGAGCAGTACTTC. As protein: CASSQGGLAGVWDEQYF.

V and J are TRBV9 and TRBJ1-5; 9 bases are shared with TRBD1. J was trimmed by 6 bases and V by 0 bases; bases with no gene match: 4. Germline V gene sequence: CDR1 SGDLS, CDR2 YYNGEE. The CDR3 has 15 residues. Here the CDR3 reads CASSVGTGDSQPQHF. CDR3 in DNA: TGTGCCAGCAGCGTAGGGACAGGGGATAGTCAGCCCCAGCATTTT.

The chain uses TRBV9 and TRBJ2-1; 12 nucleotides agree with TRBD2. Germline CDR1 and CDR2: SGDLS and YYNGEE. The J segment lost 7 bases and the V segment lost 0 bases, leaving 2 bases of the junction unmatched. This CDR3 is 15 amino acids long. The CDR3 DNA reads TGTGCCAGCAGCGTAGCTAGCGGGAGGGGGAATGAGCAGTTCTTC. Translation gives CASSVASGRGNEQFF.

The chain employs TRBV9 and TRBJ2-5, with D tentatively TRBD1 (5 bases). Germline loops: CDR1 SGDLS, CDR2 YYNGEE. The CDR3 sequence is 14 residues long. Trimming stripped 3 bases from V and 5 bases from J, with 14 bases between. The CDR3 is CASSGYRTSETQYF. CDR3 DNA sequence: TGTGCCAGCAGCGGATACAGGACCTCGGAGACCCAGTACTTC.

The CDR3 bases are TGTGCCAGCAGCCTGGACAGGGGAGGGAATTCACCCCTCCACTTT. Protein: CASSLDRGGNSPLHF. The V and J genes are TRBV7-2 and TRBJ1-6; 9 bases are a match to TRBD1. The CDR3 sequence is 15 residues long. V lost 5 bases and J lost 7; bases outside the gene matches: 6. Germline CDR1 is SGHTA and CDR2 is FQGNSA. Filled out from reference TRBV7-2 and TRBJ1-6, the complete variable domain reads GAGVSQSPSNKVTEKGKDVELRCDPISGHTALYWYRQSLGQGLEFLIYFQGNSAPDKSGLPSDRFSAERTGGSVSTLTIQRTQQEDSAVYLCASSLDRGGNSPLHFGNGTRLTVT.

The rearrangement links TRBV5-1 to TRBJ2-2; a weak D match, TRBD2 (6 bases). Trimming took 2 bases from V and 7 from J, leaving 21 bases between them. The CDR3 loop spans 17 amino acids. The V gene's germline CDR1 is SGHRS and CDR2 YFSETQ. In DNA form, the CDR3 reads TGCGCCAGCAGCTTACTACCCCGGGACTTAAGTCGCGGGGAGCTGTTTTTT. Residues: CASSLLPRDLSRGELFF.

The chain uses TRBV11-3 and TRBJ2-1, with D perhaps TRBD2 (6 bases). Germline CDR1 reads SGHNT; CDR2 reads YENEEA. There are 13 residues in the CDR3. With 5 bases removed from V and 9 bases from J, the gap between germline ends came to 14 bases. CDR3 sequence reads: CASSGWRAPEQFF. CDR3 DNA sequence: TGTGCCAGCAGCGGGTGGAGGGCCCCTGAGCAGTTCTTC.

As for this clone: Relative to the germline gene, one junction end is altered; a read error may explain this. The rearrangement links TRBV6-4 to TRBJ2-1; no reliable D call. Germline V lookup: CDR1 MRHNA, CDR2 SNTAGT. The CDR3 sequence is 14 residues long. CDR3 sequence: CASSDTVSSSTRVF. DNA of the CDR3: TGTGCCAGCAGTGATACGGTTAGTAGTTCAACCCGTGTCTTC.

This chain joins TRBV29-1 and TRBJ2-5, with TRBD2 as a possible D gene (6 bases). CDR1 and CDR2 from the germline V gene are SQVTM and ANQGSEA. Trimming cost V 4 bases and J 1 base, with 10 bases left between them. This CDR3 spans 13 amino acids. CDR3 region: CSVVWRGQETQYF. The CDR3 DNA is TGCAGCGTTGTCTGGCGGGGCCAAGAGACCCAGTACTTC. The full variable domain, completed using reference TRBV29-1 and TRBJ2-5, is SAVISQKPSRDICQRGTSLTIQCQVDSQVTMMFWYRQQPGQSLTLIATANQGSEATYESGFVIDKFPISRPNLTFSTLTVSNMSPEDSSIYLCSVVWRGQETQYFGPGTRLLVL.

Notes on this clone: This specimen includes other DNA sequences encoding the same CDR3. V and J are TRBV25-1 and TRBJ1-1; a possible D gene is TRBD1 (5 bases). Trimming cost V 3 bases and J 1 base, with 12 bases left between them. The length of the CDR3 is 15 residues. Germline loops: CDR1 MGHDK, CDR2 SYGVNS. The CDR3 here is CASSDPAGGNTEAFF. CDR3 sequence (DNA): TGTGCCAGCAGTGACCCCGCGGGGGGGAACACTGAAGCTTTCTTT.

The V call is TRBV6-6, the J call TRBJ2-2, with 7 positions matching TRBD1. This CDR3 has 15 residues. With 6 bases clipped from V and 4 bases from J, the junction kept 8 bases outside the gene matches. Looked up from germline, CDR1 is MNHNY and CDR2 is SVGAGI (reference sequence). The CDR3 loop reads CASRRTGRTTGELFF. The CDR3 DNA reads as TGTGCCAGCAGGAGGACAGGTCGGACCACCGGGGAGCTGTTTTTT.

The gene calls are TRBV4-1 and TRBJ2-2; D remains ambiguous. The CDR3 extends over 17 amino acids. The germline gives CDR1 MGHRA, CDR2 YSYEKL. Deletions cut 3 bases from V and 8 bases from J, with 22 bases between. CDR3 sequence: CASSHSRVRLPVGELFF. The CDR3 DNA reads TGCGCCAGCAGCCATAGTCGTGTGAGACTCCCCGTGGGGGAGCTGTTTTTT.

V usage is TRBV29-1 and J usage is TRBJ1-2; D might be TRBD1 (6 bases). Trimming cost V 7 bases and J 4 bases, with 22 bases left between them. Germline V gene lookup returns CDR1 SQVTM and CDR2 ANQGSEA. The CDR3 is 15 amino acids. CDR3 loop: CSAGEMGSRFYGYTF. The CDR3 DNA sequence: TGCAGCGCAGGGGAAATGGGGTCCCGCTTCTATGGCTACACCTTC.